Below are 2 T cell receptor beta chains sequenced from a single sample in a study of T cells in tuberculosis. Time point: new active TB diagnosis, blood taken before or within 7 days of starting treatment. Sequencing was performed with immunoSEQ multiplex PCR; in TCRdb, only in-frame clones are kept and a portion is missing. The table shows approximately 49,000 clones, with about 95% occurring only once. The sequences come from PBMCs, collected at tuberculosis diagnosis. These TCRs come from an adult with tuberculosis.

This chain joins TRBV5-1 and TRBJ1-2, with 8 positions matching TRBD1. CDR1 SGHRS and CDR2 YFSETQ come from the germline V gene. J was trimmed by 1 base and V by 4 bases; bases with no gene match: 3. CDR3 size: 14 residues. DNA of the CDR3: TGCGCCAGCAGCACGGACAGGGTTAACTATGGCTACACCTTC. Its translation: CASSTDRVNYGYTF.

This clone appeared once. V gene TRBV6-1 combines with J gene TRBJ1-2; D is undetermined. The germline V gene has CDR1 MNHNS and CDR2 SASEGT. The CDR3 is 14 amino acids. V gave up 4 bases and J gave up 5 bases, with 14 bases separating them. The CDR3 is CASSAAAGGYGYTF. CDR3 in DNA: TGTGCCAGCAGTGCTGCGGCGGGAGGGTATGGCTACACCTTC.